Below are 26 T cell receptor beta chains sequenced from a single sample in a study of T cells in Graves' hyperthyroidism and ophthalmopathy. RNA transcripts yielded amplified TCR beta CDR3 regions. The TCR CDR3 first-round RT-PCR relied on the HTBI primer set. In TCRdb, the multiplex PCR reads were re-called with MiXCR into one record per CDR3 protein. The sample has approximately 370,000 distinct CDR3 sequences, approximately 17% seen once. Material: blood. The receptors here all came from a woman in her twenties or thirties with Graves' hyperthyroidism that later progressed to Graves' ophthalmopathy.

V and J are TRBV5-1 and TRBJ1-1; 10 bases map to TRBD1. The CDR3 totals 17 residues. Germline CDR1 is SGHRS and CDR2 is YFSETQ. V lost 4 bases and J lost 4; bases outside the gene matches: 13. In DNA, the CDR3 is TGCGCCAGCAGCACTCCCGGGGGGACAGGGGTTCCCACTGAAGCTTTCTTT. Translation gives CASSTPGGTGVPTEAFF.

V is TRBV3-1 and J is TRBJ2-7; 9 nucleotides line up with TRBD1. Germline V CDR1 and CDR2: LGHDT, YNNKEL (reference sequence). After removal of 4 bases from V and 6 bases from J, the junction contained 7 bases not matched to a gene. The CDR3 spans 14 residues. CDR3 DNA sequence: TGTGCCAGCAGCCCGGGACAGGGTAACTCCGAGCAGTACTTC. The encoded protein is CASSPGQGNSEQYF.

This clonotype occurred a few times. One end of the junction fails to match germline, which may point to a read error. The chain carries TRBV27 and TRBJ2-1, with unresolved D. The CDR3 loop spans 12 amino acids. Germline loops: CDR1 MNHEY, CDR2 SMNVEV (reference sequence). The CDR3, as DNA: TGTGCCAGCAGTCTCTTGGGAAATGAGCAGTCCTTC. It encodes CASSLLGNEQSF.

This clonotype occurred once. Given a much more abundant clone one base away, this may be a read error. J is TRBJ2-7 and V is TRBV5-1; D perhaps matches TRBD1 (6 bases). Germline CDR1 reads SGHRS; CDR2 reads YFSETQ. This CDR3 is 16 amino acids long. The germline V and J ends were trimmed by 0 bases and 0 bases, with 13 bases remaining between them. The CDR3 sequence: CASSLEVRGRSYEQYF. CDR3 DNA sequence: TGCGCCAGCAGCTTGGAGGTCAGGGGTCGCTCCTACGAGCAGTACTTC.

The V gene is TRBV4-2, the J gene TRBJ2-7, with 10 bases lining up with TRBD2. V gave up 2 bases and J gave up 4 bases; unmatched junction bases: 2. Per germline, CDR1 LGHNA and CDR2 YNFKEQ. CDR3 length equals 14 residues. The CDR3 spells CASSQLAGEYEQYF. CDR3 sequence (DNA): TGTGCCAGCAGCCAACTAGCGGGAGAATACGAGCAGTACTTC.

This clonotype was observed at least ten times. The J gene is TRBJ1-4, the V gene TRBV28; D remains ambiguous. Per germline, CDR1 MDHEN and CDR2 SYDVKM. The CDR3 is 12 residues long. V was shortened by 6 bases and J by 8 bases, with 10 bases between the two germline ends. The chain's CDR3 is CASSWGKEKLFF. The DNA for the CDR3 is TGTGCCAGCAGCTGGGGTAAAGAAAAACTGTTTTTT.

This chain uses TRBV7-2 with TRBJ1-1; D might be TRBD1 (5 bases). V lost 4 bases, J lost 11 bases, and 20 bases lay in between. The CDR3 sequence is 14 residues long. Germline loops: CDR1 SGHTA, CDR2 FQGNSA. The CDR3, as DNA: TGTGCCAGCAGCTCCATAGACAGACAGCATTGGGCTTTCTTT. Protein sequence: CASSSIDRQHWAFF.

This clonotype was recorded many times. The chain couples TRBV5-1 to TRBJ2-1, with D uncertain. CDR1 SGHRS and CDR2 YFSETQ come from the germline V gene. Trimming left V 4 bases short and J 3 bases short, with 14 bases between. CDR3 length: 15 amino acids. The CDR3 region has the DNA TGCGCCAGCAGCCTCGCACCCAGAAACTACAATGAGCAGTTCTTC. Encoded protein: CASSLAPRNYNEQFF.

The V call is TRBV19, the J call TRBJ2-5, with 9 bases fitting TRBD1. Germline V gives CDR1 LNHDA, CDR2 SQIVND (reference sequence). The CDR3 has 15 amino acids. V was pared by 4 bases and J by 1 base, with 4 bases of the junction left unmatched. CDR3 sequence: CASSTLQGAQETQYF. CDR3 coding DNA: TGTGCCAGTAGTACTCTACAGGGGGCCCAAGAGACCCAGTACTTC.

At least ten counts were recorded for this clonotype. The chain couples TRBV12-3 or TRBV12-4 to TRBJ2-1; the match to TRBD2 covers 9 bases. Trimming at V came to 6 bases and at J to 5 bases, leaving 8 bases not matched to a gene. The CDR3 has 15 residues. DNA for the CDR3: TGTGCCAGCAGAAATGGACTAGCGAACAACAATGAGCAGTTCTTC. Its translation: CASRNGLANNNEQFF.

This clonotype has ten or more counts. The CDR3 DNA follows: TGTGCCAGCACCTTCTCGGGAGGGGGGTACGAGCAGTACTTC. The encoded protein is CASTFSGGGYEQYF. The chain carries TRBV7-2 and TRBJ2-7; TRBD2 aligns across 8 bases. The CDR3 sequence is 14 residues long. Per the germline V gene, CDR1 is SGHTA and CDR2 is FQGNSA. Unmatched junction bases numbered 9, after V lost 7 bases and J lost 4 bases.

This rearrangement joins TRBV10-3 to TRBJ1-1; D is uncertain. CDR1 is ENHRY, CDR2 SYGVKD, per germline. V lost 3 bases and J lost 1, with 9 bases in between. The CDR3 has 14 residues. As DNA, the CDR3 is TGTGCCATCAGTGATGGGAACGGGAACACTGAAGCTTTCTTT. This sequence encodes CAISDGNGNTEAFF.

In this sample, this clonotype turned up many times. V and J are TRBV28 and TRBJ1-5; D is unresolved. V was pared by 6 bases and J by 2 bases, with 11 bases between. Per the germline V gene, CDR1 is MDHEN and CDR2 is SYDVKM. This CDR3 region has 14 residues. Written as DNA, the CDR3 is TGTGCCAGCAGCCAATTGGGAGGCAATCAGCCCCAGCATTTT. Its translation is CASSQLGGNQPQHF.

This clonotype has a handful of counts. CDR3 nucleotides: TGTGCCAGCAGCGTAATAGGGGACAGGAGTACTTTTGCAACTAATGAAAAACTGTTTTTT. It yields the protein CASSVIGDRSTFATNEKLFF. The chain links TRBV11-2 to TRBJ1-4; 8 bases line up with TRBD1. With 5 bases clipped from V and 0 bases from J, the junction kept 17 bases outside the gene matches. Germline-derived CDR1 and CDR2 are SGHAT and FQNNGV. CDR3 length: 20 residues.

There are many counts of this clonotype. The rearrangement joins TRBV20-1 to TRBJ2-7, with a tentative D call TRBD2 (5 bases). CDR1 DFQATT and CDR2 SNEGSKA come from the germline V gene (reference sequence). Trimming pared 7 bases from V and 4 bases from J, leaving 11 bases between. The CDR3 sequence is 11 residues long. CDR3 sequence: CSGKGVYEQYF. CDR3 DNA: TGCAGTGGGAAGGGAGTTTACGAGCAGTACTTC.

In regard to this clonotype: Since a much larger clone is just one base distant, this may be a read error. V is TRBV14 and J is TRBJ2-1; D gene unclear. The CDR3 extends over 13 amino acids. Looked up from germline, CDR1 is SGHDN and CDR2 is FVKESK. Here the CDR3 DNA reads TGTGCCAGCAGCCAAGTCGTAGCCAATGAGCGGTTCTTC. Its protein is CASSQVVANERFF.

This clonotype was seen repeatedly, ten times or more. The chain links TRBV29-1 to TRBJ2-1; the D gene is possibly TRBD1 (6 bases). There are 14 residues in the CDR3. The ends were cut back, 7 bases at V and 4 bases at J, with 17 bases in the middle. Germline V gene data show CDR1 as SQVTM and CDR2 as ANQGSEA. The CDR3 here is CSAPSDRDYNEQFF. As DNA, the CDR3 is TGCAGCGCTCCCTCGGACAGAGATTACAATGAGCAGTTCTTC.

This clonotype was seen many times. This rearrangement joins TRBV7-2 to TRBJ2-7; 8 bases match TRBD2. Germline V CDR1 and CDR2: SGHTA, FQGNSA. The CDR3 has 15 amino acids. Trimming removed 2 bases from V and 2 bases from J; junction bases left unmatched: 5. CDR3: CASSLLAGDPYEQYF. The CDR3 DNA sequence: TGTGCCAGCAGCTTACTAGCGGGCGACCCCTACGAGCAGTACTTC.

A few counts support this clonotype. The rearrangement joins TRBV2 to TRBJ2-5; TRBD2 matches at 11 bases. The CDR3 loop spans 17 amino acids. Germline loops: CDR1 SNHLY, CDR2 FYNNEI. The junction had 13 bases not matched to a gene; V was cut back by 5 bases and J by 5 bases. CDR3 DNA sequence: TGTGCCAGCAGTCCAAGAATGTTAGCGGGGGGGCAGGAGACCCAGTACTTC. Protein: CASSPRMLAGGQETQYF.

In its sample, this clonotype was seen a few times. CDR3 region: CASSYTDTNYGYTF. CDR3 in DNA: TGTGCCAGCAGCTACACCGACACTAACTATGGCTACACCTTC. The rearrangement uses TRBV7-9 and TRBJ1-2; D is unresolved. Germline V CDR1 and CDR2: SEHNR, FQNEAQ (reference sequence). The ends were cut back, 4 bases at V and 0 bases at J, with 9 bases in the middle. The CDR3 sequence is 14 residues long.

The sample holds a few counts of this clonotype. This rearrangement joins TRBV6-1 to TRBJ1-1; tentative D call: TRBD1 (6 bases). This CDR3 has 11 amino acids. Trimming took 8 bases from V and 11 from J, leaving 15 bases between them. Germline CDR1 and CDR2: MNHNS and SASEGT. The DNA for the CDR3 is TGTGCCAGCGGACACAGGGAGGATGCTTTCTTT. Residues: CASGHREDAFF.

This clonotype was recorded at least ten times. This chain links TRBV12-3 or TRBV12-4 with TRBJ1-1, with a possible D match to TRBD1 (5 bases). The V and J ends lost 7 bases and 5 bases respectively, with 8 bases between them. There are 11 residues in the CDR3. The CDR3: CASTQGTEAFF. CDR3 nucleotides: TGTGCCAGCACTCAGGGTACTGAAGCTTTCTTT.

This sequence joins TRBV15 and TRBJ2-2, with D unresolved. The CDR3 has 15 amino acids. Deletions cut 1 base from V and 1 base from J, with 7 bases between. CDR1 is LNHNV and CDR2 is YYDKDF in the germline V gene (reference sequence). The CDR3 protein is CATSRGSRNTGELFF. The DNA for the CDR3 is TGTGCCACCAGCAGAGGTTCTAGGAACACCGGGGAGCTGTTTTTT. The complete variable domain, with remaining parts taken from reference TRBV15 and TRBJ2-2, reads DAMVIQNPRYQVTQFGKPVTLSCSQTLNHNVMYWYQQKSSQAPKLLFHYYDKDFNNEADTPDNFQSRRPNTSFCFLDIRSPGLGDTAMYLCATSRGSRNTGELFFGEGSRLTVL.

This chain connects TRBV5-1 to TRBJ2-2; 8 nucleotides match TRBD1. CDR1 and CDR2 (germline): SGHRS, YFSETQ. The CDR3 runs to 14 residues. Losses at the gene ends were 3 bases for V and 5 bases for J; bases not matched to a gene: 3. CDR3 DNA: TGCGCCAGCAGCTGGGGACAGGCGACCGGGGAGCTGTTTTTT. This sequence encodes CASSWGQATGELFF.

This clonotype has ten or more counts. This chain links TRBV6-1 with TRBJ2-3, with TRBD1 identical over 8 bases. The CDR3 contains 16 residues. V dropped 3 bases and J dropped 2; count of bases not matched to a gene: 7. Looked up from germline, CDR1 is MNHNS and CDR2 is SASEGT. The CDR3 is CASSDGTGGYTDTQYF. CDR3 sequence (DNA): TGTGCCAGCAGTGATGGAACAGGGGGGTACACAGATACGCAGTATTTT.

The chain uses TRBV3-1 and TRBJ2-7, with TRBD2 identical over 11 bases. This CDR3 has 13 amino acids. V shed 4 bases, J shed 9 bases, and the junction held 5 bases outside the gene matches. The germline gives CDR1 LGHDT, CDR2 YNNKEL (reference sequence). CDR3 region: CASSPLAGEGQYF. CDR3 DNA sequence: TGTGCCAGCAGCCCACTAGCGGGAGAGGGGCAGTACTTC.